A single sample is the source of the 12 T cell receptor beta chains below, sequenced in a study of T cells after yellow fever vaccination. TCRdb re-called the 5' RACE reads with MiXCR, one entry per CDR3 protein. The table has hundreds of thousands of distinct CDR3 sequences, about 13% seen once; the top ten hold about 14%. The sequencing here drew on PBMCs, taken on the day of the yellow fever booster vaccination. The origin of the receptors is a man in his thirties or forties who received the YFV17D yellow fever vaccine.

This clonotype came up a few times. The chain carries TRBV7-9 and TRBJ2-7; unclear D gene. This CDR3 region has 16 residues. Trimming cost V 2 bases and J 3 bases, with 17 bases left between them. Looked up from germline, CDR1 is SEHNR and CDR2 is FQNEAQ (reference sequence). The CDR3 region is CASSLSRGSLDYEQYF. The CDR3 nucleotides read TGTGCCAGCAGCTTAAGCCGAGGATCCCTTGACTACGAGCAGTACTTC.

This chain uses TRBV7-9 with TRBJ2-7; maybe TRBD2 (5 bases). The V end was cut by 0 bases, the J end by 4 bases, with 16 bases between. The CDR3 totals 16 residues. CDR1 and CDR2 (germline): SEHNR, FQNEAQ (reference sequence). CDR3 region: CASSLASARAWYEQYF. The CDR3, as DNA: TGTGCCAGCAGCTTAGCGAGCGCGAGGGCTTGGTACGAGCAGTACTTC.

The rearrangement joins TRBV2 to TRBJ1-1; maybe TRBD1 (6 bases). Germline-derived CDR1 and CDR2 are SNHLY and FYNNEI. The CDR3 runs to 13 residues. The V and J ends lost 8 bases and 6 bases respectively, with 16 bases between them. CDR3: CASSTGSGAEAFF. The CDR3, as DNA: TGTGCCAGCTCGACGGGCTCAGGGGCTGAAGCTTTCTTT.

The chain combines TRBV27 with TRBJ2-3; 11 nucleotides align to TRBD2. The V segment lost 5 bases and the J segment 6 bases; nucleotides outside the gene matches: 7. The CDR3 is made up of 15 amino acids. Germline-derived CDR1 and CDR2 are MNHEY and SMNVEV (reference sequence). The CDR3 nucleotides are TGTGCCAGCAGTACCCGGACTAGCGGGTTGGATACGCAGTATTTT. Translating gives CASSTRTSGLDTQYF.

This clonotype occurred many times. The CDR3 loop reads CASSSTGPYGYTF. DNA of the CDR3: TGTGCCAGCAGCTCCACAGGGCCGTATGGCTACACCTTC. The gene calls are TRBV11-2 and TRBJ1-2; tentative D call: TRBD1 (6 bases). The CDR3 length is 13 residues. Germline-derived CDR1 and CDR2 are SGHAT and FQNNGV. Trimming pared 4 bases from V and 5 bases from J, leaving 11 bases between.

This clonotype appeared a few times. The chain recombines TRBV10-3 with TRBJ2-1, with 10 nucleotides matching TRBD2. Trimming cost V 8 bases and J 1 base; bases outside gene matches: 2. The CDR3 has 14 residues. Germline V gene data show CDR1 as ENHRY and CDR2 as SYGVKD. The CDR3 is CAIASGGSYNEQFF. In DNA, the CDR3 is TGTGCCATCGCTAGCGGGGGTTCCTACAATGAGCAGTTCTTC.

This clonotype came up many times. The genes are TRBV6-2 or TRBV6-3 and TRBJ2-1; 7 bases agree with TRBD2. Germline values: CDR1 MNHEY, CDR2 SVGEGT. CDR3 length: 15 residues. The J segment lost 6 bases and the V segment lost 6 bases, leaving 11 bases of the junction unmatched. The CDR3 loop reads CASSRSRERVNEQFF. In DNA, the CDR3 is TGTGCCAGCAGCCGATCGCGGGAGAGGGTCAATGAGCAGTTCTTC.

This clonotype was detected only a few times. J is TRBJ2-1 and V is TRBV7-3, with a weak D call TRBD1 (6 bases). Per the germline V gene, CDR1 is SGHTA and CDR2 is FQGTGA. CDR3 length: 13 residues. Trimming shortened V by 0 bases and J by 10 bases, and 10 bases separated the two germline ends. The CDR3 loop reads CASSLTMGQEQFF. CDR3 DNA: TGTGCCAGCAGCTTAACGATGGGACAAGAGCAGTTCTTC.

This clonotype came up many times. This chain connects TRBV7-9 to TRBJ2-1, with D unresolved. This CDR3 contains 13 residues. Germline CDR1 and CDR2: SEHNR and FQNEAQ (reference sequence). The V gene lost 2 bases and the J gene lost 6 bases, with 8 bases spanning the gap. CDR3 bases: TGTGCCAGCAGCTTAAACACCGGCAATGAGCAGTTCTTC. It translates to CASSLNTGNEQFF.

This clonotype was observed a handful of times. This chain links TRBV28 with TRBJ2-1; D is uncertain. The CDR3 consists of 18 residues. The germline V gene has CDR1 MDHEN and CDR2 SYDVKM. Trimming shortened V by 2 bases and J by 0 bases, and 17 bases separated the two germline ends. CDR3 in amino acids: CASSLTLRPVSSYNEQFF. The CDR3 bases are TGTGCCAGCAGTTTAACCCTCCGACCCGTGAGCTCCTACAATGAGCAGTTCTTC.

This clonotype came up a few times. The rearrangement uses TRBV20-1 and TRBJ2-7; D is perhaps TRBD2 (5 bases). This CDR3 comprises 16 residues. The germline gives CDR1 DFQATT, CDR2 SNEGSKA (reference sequence). Trimming removed 5 bases from V and 5 bases from J, with 25 bases in between. CDR3 residues: CSARDIGRVWVHEQYF. Written as DNA, the CDR3 is TGCAGTGCTCGGGATATAGGGCGGGTGTGGGTCCACGAGCAGTACTTC.

This clonotype was seen at least ten times. The chain couples TRBV11-2 to TRBJ1-1, with 8 bases fitting TRBD1. Germline V gene data show CDR1 as SGHAT and CDR2 as FQNNGV. Unmatched junction bases numbered 3, after V lost 1 base and J lost 2 bases. The CDR3 has 15 residues. CDR3 nucleotide sequence: TGTGCCAGCAGCTTAGTTCCAGGGGGCAACACTGAAGCTTTCTTT. Protein sequence: CASSLVPGGNTEAFF.